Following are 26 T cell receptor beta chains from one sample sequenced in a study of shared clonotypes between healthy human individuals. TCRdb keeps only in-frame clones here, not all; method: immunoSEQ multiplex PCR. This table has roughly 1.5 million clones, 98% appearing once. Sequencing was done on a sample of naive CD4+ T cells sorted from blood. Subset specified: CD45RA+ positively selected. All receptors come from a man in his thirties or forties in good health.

CDR3 DNA sequence: TGTGCCAGCAGCTTGGCGGGACAGGCCTACGAGCAGTACTTC. Encoded protein: CASSLAGQAYEQYF. The gene calls are TRBV5-6 and TRBJ2-7, with 8 bases aligning to TRBD1. CDR1 is SGHDT, CDR2 YYEEEE, per germline. The J segment lost 2 bases and the V segment lost 0 bases, leaving 1 base of the junction unmatched. This CDR3 has 14 amino acids.

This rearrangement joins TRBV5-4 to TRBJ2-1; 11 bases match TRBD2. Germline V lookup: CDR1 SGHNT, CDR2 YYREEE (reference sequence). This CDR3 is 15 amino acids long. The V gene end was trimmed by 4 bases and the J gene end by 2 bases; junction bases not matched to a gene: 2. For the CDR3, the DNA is TGTGCCAGCAGCCCGGGACTAGCGGCCTACAATGAGCAGTTCTTC. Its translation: CASSPGLAAYNEQFF.

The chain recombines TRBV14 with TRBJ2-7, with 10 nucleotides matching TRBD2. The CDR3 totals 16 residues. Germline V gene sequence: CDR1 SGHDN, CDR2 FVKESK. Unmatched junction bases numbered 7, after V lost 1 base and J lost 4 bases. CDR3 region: CASSQVVSGRIYEQYF. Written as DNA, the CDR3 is TGTGCCAGCAGCCAAGTGGTTAGCGGGAGGATTTACGAGCAGTACTTC.

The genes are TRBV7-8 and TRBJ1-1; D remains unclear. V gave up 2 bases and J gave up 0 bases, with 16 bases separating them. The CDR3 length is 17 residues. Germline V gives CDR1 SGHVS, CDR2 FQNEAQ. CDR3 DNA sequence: TGTGCCAGCAGCTTATACCTATCCAGAACTATGAACACTGAAGCTTTCTTT. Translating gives CASSLYLSRTMNTEAFF.

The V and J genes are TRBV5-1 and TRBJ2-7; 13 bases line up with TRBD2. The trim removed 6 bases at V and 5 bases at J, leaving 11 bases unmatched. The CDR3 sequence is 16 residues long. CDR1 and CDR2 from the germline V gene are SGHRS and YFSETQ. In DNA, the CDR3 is TGCGCCAGCAACCAGGGACTAGCGGGATTCGCGCACGAGCAGTACTTC. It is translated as CASNQGLAGFAHEQYF.

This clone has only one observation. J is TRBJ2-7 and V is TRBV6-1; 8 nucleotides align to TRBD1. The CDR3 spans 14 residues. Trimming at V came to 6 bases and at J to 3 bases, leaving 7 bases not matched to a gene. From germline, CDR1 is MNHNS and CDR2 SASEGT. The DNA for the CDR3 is TGTGCCAGCAGCCGCAGGGGGCCGAACTACGAGCAGTACTTC. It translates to CASSRRGPNYEQYF.

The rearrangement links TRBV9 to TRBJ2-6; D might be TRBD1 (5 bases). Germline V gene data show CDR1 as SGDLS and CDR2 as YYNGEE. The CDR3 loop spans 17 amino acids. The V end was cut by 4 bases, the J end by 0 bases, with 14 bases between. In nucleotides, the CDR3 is TGTGCCAGCAGCCAAACAGGAAAGGCCTCTGGGGCCAACGTCCTGACTTTC. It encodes CASSQTGKASGANVLTF. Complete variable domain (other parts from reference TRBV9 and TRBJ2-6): DSGVTQTPKHLITATGQRVTLRCSPRSGDLSVYWYQQSLDQGLQFLIQYYNGEERAKGNILERFSAQQFPDLHSELNLSSLELGDSALYFCASSQTGKASGANVLTFGAGSRLTVL.

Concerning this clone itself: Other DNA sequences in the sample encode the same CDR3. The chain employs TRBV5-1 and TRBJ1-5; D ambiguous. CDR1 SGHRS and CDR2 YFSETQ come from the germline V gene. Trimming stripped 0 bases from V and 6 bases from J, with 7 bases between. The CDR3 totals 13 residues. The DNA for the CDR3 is TGCGCCAGCAGCTTGGAGGGCACTCAGCCCCAGCATTTT. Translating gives CASSLEGTQPQHF.

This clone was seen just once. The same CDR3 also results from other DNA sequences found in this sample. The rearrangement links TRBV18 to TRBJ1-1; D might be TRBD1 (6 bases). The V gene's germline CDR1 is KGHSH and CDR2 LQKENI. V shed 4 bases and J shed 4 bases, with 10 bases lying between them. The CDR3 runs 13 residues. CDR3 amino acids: CASSQQGGTEAFF. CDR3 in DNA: TGTGCCAGCTCACAGCAAGGGGGCACTGAAGCTTTCTTT.

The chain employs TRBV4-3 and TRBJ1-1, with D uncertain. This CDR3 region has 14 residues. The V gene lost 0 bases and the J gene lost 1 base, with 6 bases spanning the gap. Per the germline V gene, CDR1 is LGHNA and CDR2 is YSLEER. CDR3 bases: TGCGCCAGCAGCCAAGATCCTAGGAACACTGAAGCTTTCTTT. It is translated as CASSQDPRNTEAFF.

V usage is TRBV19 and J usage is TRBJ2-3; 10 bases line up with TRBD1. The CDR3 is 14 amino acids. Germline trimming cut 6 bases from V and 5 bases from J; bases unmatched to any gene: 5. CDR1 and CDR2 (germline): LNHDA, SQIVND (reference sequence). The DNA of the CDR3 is TGTGCCAGTAGCCCAGGACAGGGGGTAGATACGCAGTATTTT. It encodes CASSPGQGVDTQYF.

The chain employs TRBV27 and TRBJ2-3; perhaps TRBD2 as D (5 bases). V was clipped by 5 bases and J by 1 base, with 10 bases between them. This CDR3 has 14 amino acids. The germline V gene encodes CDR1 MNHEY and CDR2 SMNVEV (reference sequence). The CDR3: CASSGFSGTDTQYF. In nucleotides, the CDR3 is TGTGCCAGCAGTGGGTTTAGCGGCACAGATACGCAGTATTTT.

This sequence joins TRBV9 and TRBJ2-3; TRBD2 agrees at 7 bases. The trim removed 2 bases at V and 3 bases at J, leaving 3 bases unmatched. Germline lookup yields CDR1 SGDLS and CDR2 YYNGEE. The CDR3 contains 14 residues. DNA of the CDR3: TGTGCCAGCAGCGTGGGGGGGAAGACAGATACGCAGTATTTT. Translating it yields CASSVGGKTDTQYF.

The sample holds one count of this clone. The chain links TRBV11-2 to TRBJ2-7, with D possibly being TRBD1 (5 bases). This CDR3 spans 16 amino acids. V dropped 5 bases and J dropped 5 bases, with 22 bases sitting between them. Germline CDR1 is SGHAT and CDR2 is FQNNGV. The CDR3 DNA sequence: TGTGCCAGCAGCCCAGGGCCAAGGGGCCACCCCAACGAGCAGTACTTC. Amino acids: CASSPGPRGHPNEQYF.

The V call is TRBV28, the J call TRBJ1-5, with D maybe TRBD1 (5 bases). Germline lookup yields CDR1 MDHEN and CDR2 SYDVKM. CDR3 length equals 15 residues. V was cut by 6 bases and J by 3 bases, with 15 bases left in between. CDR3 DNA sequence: TGTGCCAGCAGGATGTCCGGACAATACAATCAGCCCCAGCATTTT. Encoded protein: CASRMSGQYNQPQHF.

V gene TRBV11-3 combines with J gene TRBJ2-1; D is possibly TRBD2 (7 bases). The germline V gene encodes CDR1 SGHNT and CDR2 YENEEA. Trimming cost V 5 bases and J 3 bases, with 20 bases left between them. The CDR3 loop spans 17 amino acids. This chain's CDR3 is CASSRGGASGDYNEQFF. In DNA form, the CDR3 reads TGTGCCAGCAGCCGAGGGGGAGCTAGCGGAGACTACAATGAGCAGTTCTTC.

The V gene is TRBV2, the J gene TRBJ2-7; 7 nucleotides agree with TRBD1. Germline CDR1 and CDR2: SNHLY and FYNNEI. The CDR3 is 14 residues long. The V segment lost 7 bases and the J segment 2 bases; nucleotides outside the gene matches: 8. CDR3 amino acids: CASIRTGNTYEQYF. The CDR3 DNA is TGTGCCAGCATCCGGACAGGTAATACCTACGAGCAGTACTTC.

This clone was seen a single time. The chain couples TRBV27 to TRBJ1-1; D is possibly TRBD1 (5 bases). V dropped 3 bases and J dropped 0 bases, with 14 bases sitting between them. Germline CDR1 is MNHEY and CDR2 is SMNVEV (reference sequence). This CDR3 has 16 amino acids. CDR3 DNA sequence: TGTGCCAGCAGTTTCGGCAGGGCACTAATGAACACTGAAGCTTTCTTT. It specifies CASSFGRALMNTEAFF.

The CDR3 is CASSEPSSLHEQFF. CDR3 in DNA: TGTGCCAGCAGTGAACCTAGCTCTCTCCATGAGCAGTTCTTC. The V gene is TRBV2, the J gene TRBJ2-1; D is possibly TRBD2 (5 bases). In germline, CDR1 is SNHLY, CDR2 FYNNEI. This CDR3 contains 14 residues. V was trimmed by 2 bases and J by 8 bases, leaving 13 bases between them.

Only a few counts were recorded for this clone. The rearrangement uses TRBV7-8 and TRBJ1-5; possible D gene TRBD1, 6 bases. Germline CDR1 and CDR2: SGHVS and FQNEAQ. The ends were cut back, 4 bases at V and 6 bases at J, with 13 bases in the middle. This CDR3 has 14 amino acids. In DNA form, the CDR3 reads TGTGCCAGCAGCTCGACTCGGGGGCTTCAGCCCCAGCATTTT. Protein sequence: CASSSTRGLQPQHF.

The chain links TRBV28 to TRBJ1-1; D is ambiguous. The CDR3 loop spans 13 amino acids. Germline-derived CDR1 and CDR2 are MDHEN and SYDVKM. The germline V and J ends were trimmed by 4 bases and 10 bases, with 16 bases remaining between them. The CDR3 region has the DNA TGTGCCAGCAGTTCCCAGGCCGGGCAGGTAGCTTTCTTT. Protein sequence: CASSSQAGQVAFF.

The CDR3 sequence is CASSQGGGNTQYF. The CDR3 DNA is TGTGCCAGCAGCCAAGGGGGGGGAAATACGCAGTATTTT. This chain links TRBV5-4 with TRBJ2-3; perhaps TRBD2 as D (7 bases). Trimming removed 4 bases at V and 7 bases at J, with 13 bases between. Looked up from germline, CDR1 is SGHNT and CDR2 is YYREEE (reference sequence). The CDR3 has 13 amino acids. The full variable domain, rest sourced from reference TRBV5-4 and TRBJ2-3, is ETGVTQSPTHLIKTRGQQVTLRCSSQSGHNTVSWYQQALGQGPQFIFQYYREEENGRGNFPPRFSGLQFPNYSSELNVNALELDDSALYLCASSQGGGNTQYFGPGTRLTVL.

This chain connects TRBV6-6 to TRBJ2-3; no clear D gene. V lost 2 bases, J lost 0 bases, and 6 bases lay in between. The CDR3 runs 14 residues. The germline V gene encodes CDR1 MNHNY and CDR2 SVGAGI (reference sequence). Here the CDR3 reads CASSYVGSTDTQYF. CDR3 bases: TGTGCCAGCAGTTACGTCGGGAGCACAGATACGCAGTATTTT.

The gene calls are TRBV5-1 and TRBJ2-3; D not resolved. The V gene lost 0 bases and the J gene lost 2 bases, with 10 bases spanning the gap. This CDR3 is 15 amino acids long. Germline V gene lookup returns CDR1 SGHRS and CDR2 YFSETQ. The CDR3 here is CASSLGEPYTDTQYF. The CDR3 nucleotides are TGCGCCAGCAGCTTGGGCGAGCCATACACAGATACGCAGTATTTT.

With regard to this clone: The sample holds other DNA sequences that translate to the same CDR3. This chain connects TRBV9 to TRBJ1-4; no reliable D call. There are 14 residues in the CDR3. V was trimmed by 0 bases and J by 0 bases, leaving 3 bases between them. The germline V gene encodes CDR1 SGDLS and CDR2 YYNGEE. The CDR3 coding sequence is TGTGCCAGCAGCGTAGCGGCAACTAATGAAAAACTGTTTTTT. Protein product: CASSVAATNEKLFF.

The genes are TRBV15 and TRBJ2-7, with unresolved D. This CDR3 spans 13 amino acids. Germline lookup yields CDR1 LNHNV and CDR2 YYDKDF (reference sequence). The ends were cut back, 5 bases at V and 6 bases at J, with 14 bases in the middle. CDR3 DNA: TGTGCCACCAGCCTTTCTGCAACGCGCGAGCAGTACTTC. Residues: CATSLSATREQYF.